The 12 T cell receptor beta chains given below trace back to one sample, sequenced in a study of identical twins. MiXCR, run by TCRdb on the 5' RACE reads, gives a single entry per CDR3 protein. The table includes 450,000 or so distinct CDR3 sequences, over 12% detected once. These data were likewise used in another study, on yellow fever vaccine responses in identical twins.

Sequenced input: CD4+ T cells sorted from blood. The receptors derive from a woman between 18 and 29 years old in good health.

This clonotype was found once. The chain has TRBV5-6 and TRBJ1-5; 7 nucleotides match TRBD1. This CDR3 contains 15 residues. V trimming: 4 bases; J trimming: 2 bases; junction bases outside the gene matches: 6. Germline V gene sequence: CDR1 SGHDT, CDR2 YYEEEE. Written as DNA, the CDR3 is TGTGCCAGCAGCCTCGGGACAGCTTGCAATCAGCCCCAGCATTTT. Protein product: CASSLGTACNQPQHF.

This chain uses TRBV20-1 with TRBJ2-7; 9 positions match TRBD1. J was trimmed by 6 bases and V by 1 base; bases with no gene match: 4. CDR1 is DFQATT and CDR2 is SNEGSKA in the germline V gene (reference sequence). The CDR3 sequence is 13 residues long. The CDR3 is CSARGTGAGEQYF. In DNA, the CDR3 is TGCAGTGCTAGAGGGACAGGGGCTGGCGAGCAGTACTTC.

This clonotype was recorded at least ten times. The CDR3 is CASSLQGLETQYF. The CDR3 nucleotides are TGTGCCAGCAGCTTACAGGGGTTAGAGACCCAGTACTTC. V is TRBV13 and J is TRBJ2-5, with D tentatively TRBD1 (6 bases). CDR1 and CDR2 from the germline V gene are PRHDT and FYEKMQ (reference sequence). Trimming removed 2 bases at V and 4 bases at J, with 8 bases between. The CDR3 contains 13 residues.

The table lists this clonotype with a few counts. The chain combines TRBV5-1 with TRBJ2-5; TRBD2 aligns across 14 bases. Germline V gene data show CDR1 as SGHRS and CDR2 as YFSETQ. V shed 4 bases and J 4 bases; nucleotides not matched to a gene: 3. This CDR3 has 15 residues. The CDR3 DNA sequence: TGCGCCAGCAGCCAAGGGACTAGCGGGAGAGAGACCCAGTACTTC. Protein product: CASSQGTSGRETQYF.

This clonotype turned up a few times. The CDR3 nucleotides read TGTGCCAGCAGTTCCAGGGGGACAGCCCAAGAGACCCAGTACTTC. It translates to CASSSRGTAQETQYF. The chain has TRBV3-1 and TRBJ2-5; 7 bases agree with TRBD1. The CDR3 is 15 residues long. V was clipped by 6 bases and J by 1 base; unmatched bases: 8. Germline CDR1 reads LGHDT; CDR2 reads YNNKEL (reference sequence).

The chain employs TRBV5-1 and TRBJ2-1; 9 bases map to TRBD2. V trimming: 1 base; J trimming: 5 bases; junction bases outside the gene matches: 7. Germline lookup yields CDR1 SGHRS and CDR2 YFSETQ. The CDR3 is 16 amino acids. The CDR3 nucleotides read TGCGCCAGCAGCTTGAACCCAGCGGGGGGAAACAATGAGCAGTTCTTC. Translating gives CASSLNPAGGNNEQFF.

The rearrangement uses TRBV18 and TRBJ2-2; the D gene is possibly TRBD1 (7 bases). Germline V gene sequence: CDR1 KGHSH, CDR2 LQKENI. The V and J ends lost 2 bases and 0 bases respectively, with 13 bases between them. The CDR3 length is 17 residues. CDR3 region: CASSPSEGATNTGELFF. The CDR3 DNA reads as TGTGCCAGCTCACCATCGGAGGGGGCCACGAACACCGGGGAGCTGTTTTTT.

This chain connects TRBV28 to TRBJ2-1; tentative D call: TRBD1 (6 bases). Germline CDR1 MDHEN, CDR2 SYDVKM. The CDR3 sequence is 14 residues long. The V end lost 4 bases, the J end lost 8 bases, and 15 bases lay between the germline ends. Here the CDR3 reads CASSSQGFLDEQFF. DNA for the CDR3: TGTGCCAGCAGTTCACAGGGATTCCTGGATGAGCAGTTCTTC. The variable domain in full, completed from reference TRBV28 and TRBJ2-1, reads DVKVTQSSRYLVKRTGEKVFLECVQDMDHENMFWYRQDPGLGLRLIYFSYDVKMKEKGDIPEGYSVSREKKERFSLILESASTNQTSMYLCASSSQGFLDEQFFGPGTRLTVL.

This clonotype appeared a few times. This sequence joins TRBV21-1 and TRBJ2-1; TRBD1, the D gene given by the table, was not confirmed from the DNA. TRBV21-1 constitutes a pseudogene. This CDR3 region has 18 residues. As DNA, the CDR3 is TGTGCCAGCCCTACCGGGACAGGGGGCCGCGTTATCTACAATGAGCAGTTCTTC. This gives the protein CASPTGTGGRVIYNEQFF.

This clonotype has only a few counts. The chain combines TRBV29-1 with TRBJ2-7; D might be TRBD1 (6 bases). CDR3 length: 12 residues. Trimming left V 5 bases short and J 1 base short, with 9 bases between. Germline CDR1 SQVTM, CDR2 ANQGSEA. The CDR3 region is CSVTRGSYEQYF. The CDR3 bases are TGCAGCGTTACTAGGGGGTCCTACGAGCAGTACTTC.

This chain joins TRBV28 and TRBJ2-5; D ambiguous. From germline, CDR1 is MDHEN and CDR2 SYDVKM. This CDR3 has 15 residues. Trimming took off 3 bases at V and 5 bases at J, with 16 bases between the two ends. The CDR3, as DNA: TGTGCCAGCAGTTTGCCTCTGGGCCCGGGTGAGACCCAGTACTTC. The encoded protein is CASSLPLGPGETQYF.

The chain couples TRBV5-5 to TRBJ1-5, with TRBD1 matching 9 bases. CDR3 length: 17 amino acids. The J segment lost 3 bases and the V segment lost 4 bases, leaving 11 bases of the junction unmatched. In germline, CDR1 is SGHKS, CDR2 YYEKEE (reference sequence). Here the CDR3 reads CASSLVPGQGINQPQHF. The CDR3 DNA follows: TGTGCCAGCAGCCTAGTTCCGGGACAGGGAATCAATCAGCCCCAGCATTTT.